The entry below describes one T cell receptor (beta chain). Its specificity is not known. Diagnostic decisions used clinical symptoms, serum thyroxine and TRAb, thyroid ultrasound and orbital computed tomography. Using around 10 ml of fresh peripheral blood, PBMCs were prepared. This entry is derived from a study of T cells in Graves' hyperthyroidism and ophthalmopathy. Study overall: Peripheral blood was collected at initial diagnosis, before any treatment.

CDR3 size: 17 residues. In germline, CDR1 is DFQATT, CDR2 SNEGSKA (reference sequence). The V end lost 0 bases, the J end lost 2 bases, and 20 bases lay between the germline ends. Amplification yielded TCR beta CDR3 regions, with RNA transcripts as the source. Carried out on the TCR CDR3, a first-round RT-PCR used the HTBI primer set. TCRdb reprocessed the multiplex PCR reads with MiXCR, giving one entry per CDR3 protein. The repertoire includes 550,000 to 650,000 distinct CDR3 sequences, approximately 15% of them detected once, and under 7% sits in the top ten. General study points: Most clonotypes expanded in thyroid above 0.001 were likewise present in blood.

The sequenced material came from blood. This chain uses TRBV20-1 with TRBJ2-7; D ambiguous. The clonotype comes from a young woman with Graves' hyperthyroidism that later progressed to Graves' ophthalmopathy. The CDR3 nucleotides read TGCAGTGCTAGAGATACCCCTCGCGGCCTACCACCCTACGAGCAGTACTTC. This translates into CSARDTPRGLPPYEQYF.